The sequence of this T cell receptor beta chain was determined in a study of cytomegalovirus exposure and HLA in healthy donors. Study observations and caveats: Researchers reported in a later analysis that a missense DCLRE1C variant was tied to TCR beta V- and J-gene trimming. Presence/absence analyses assumed roughly uniform sequencing depth across donors. Equally common other TCR beta chains were less clonally expanded than HLA-associated ones, a later analysis found. CMV serostatus was the sole immune exposure information available.

Germline CDR1 and CDR2: SGHRS and YFSETQ. Trimming at V came to 0 bases and at J to 6 bases, leaving 4 bases not matched to a gene. The CDR3 is made up of 15 amino acids. PCR primers comprised 60 Vbeta and 13 Jbeta primers. Profiling relied on immunoSEQ multiplex PCR, and the TCRdb table lists in-frame clones only, not all of them. The table has roughly 150,000 clones, roughly 64% seen once. Comments on this clone: Its specificity is unknown.

The J gene is TRBJ1-1, the V gene TRBV5-1; 11 nucleotides align to TRBD1. This clonotype originated in a woman aged 25 to 39 in good health and CMV-seropositive. Sequencing input: PBMCs. CDR3 in amino acids: CASSLGTGGFPEAFF. DNA for the CDR3: TGCGCCAGCAGCTTGGGGACAGGGGGCTTTCCTGAAGCTTTCTTT.